The source of this T cell receptor beta chain is a study of shared T cell receptors in the human thymus. CDR1 and CDR2 from the germline V gene are MNHNY and SVGAGI (reference sequence). Trimming took 6 bases from V and 7 from J; bases not matched to a gene: 8. The CDR3 runs 15 residues. This table comes from immunoSEQ multiplex PCR, and its TCRdb copy is limited to in-frame clones, with some not included. This sample yields more than 550,000 clones, of which around 87% are seen a single time; more than 0.009% belongs to the top ten. The same data also went into a second study, on human thymus T cells. That paper notes: Corrective heart surgery yielded the resections from which the thymus tissue came. Thymic and blood repertoires showed apparently biased V and J gene usage. The related literature has documented a marked overlap of thymic repertoires among unrelated individuals.

Specimen: thymocytes. This TCR was recovered from a boy younger than two with a congenital heart defect. The rearrangement joins TRBV6-6 to TRBJ1-6, with TRBD1 matching over 8 bases. The CDR3 nucleotides are TGTGCCAGCAGCAGTGGACAGGGAAGCAATTCACCCCTCCACTTT. Translated: CASSSGQGSNSPLHF.